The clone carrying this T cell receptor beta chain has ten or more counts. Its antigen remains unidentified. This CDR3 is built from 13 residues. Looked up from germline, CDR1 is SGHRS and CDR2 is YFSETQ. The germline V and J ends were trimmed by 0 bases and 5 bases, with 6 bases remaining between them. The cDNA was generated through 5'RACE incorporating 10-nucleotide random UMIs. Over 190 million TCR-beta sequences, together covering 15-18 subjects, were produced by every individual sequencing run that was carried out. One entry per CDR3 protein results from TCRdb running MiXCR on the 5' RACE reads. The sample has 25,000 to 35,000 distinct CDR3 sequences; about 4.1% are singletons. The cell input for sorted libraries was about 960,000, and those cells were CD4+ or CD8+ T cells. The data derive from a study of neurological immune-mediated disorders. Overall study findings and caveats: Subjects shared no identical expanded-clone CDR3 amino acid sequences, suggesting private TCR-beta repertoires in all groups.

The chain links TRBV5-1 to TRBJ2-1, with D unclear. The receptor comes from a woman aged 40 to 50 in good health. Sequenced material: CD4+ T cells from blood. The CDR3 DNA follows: TGCGCCAGCAGCTTGGGGGCCAACAATGAGCAGTTCTTC. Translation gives CASSLGANNEQFF.